The source of this TCR beta chain is a study of graft-versus-host responses after intestinal transplantation. Overall study context: The recipients all started with anti-thymocyte globulin induction and then took tacrolimus and steroids for around three years.

Trimming pared 0 bases from V and 0 bases from J, leaving 7 bases between. Germline CDR1 SGHDT, CDR2 YYEEEE. This CDR3 is built from 15 residues. Labeling with CFSE marked around 200,000 responder cells, which were plated with around 200,000 irradiated, violet-dye-labeled stimulator cells. Researchers sorted proliferating CFSE-low CD3+CD4+ and CD3+CD8+ responders once the reaction had finished. Measured with immunoSEQ multiplex PCR; TCRdb has only the in-frame clones, and not every one. The sample lists around 13,000 clones; roughly 33% were seen once. The sample consisted of alloreactive CD8+ T cells from a mixed lymphocyte reaction culture, taken before intestinal transplant. Described subset: CFSE-low proliferating T cells sorted from roughly six-day pre-transplant mixed lymphocyte reaction (GvH or HvG direction). The V gene is TRBV5-6, the J gene TRBJ2-1; possible D gene TRBD2, 5 bases. This receptor was obtained from a human patient who received an intestinal transplant. CDR3 nucleotides: TGTGCCAGCAGCTTGGTTGGGAGCTCCTACAATGAGCAGTTCTTC. This codes for CASSLVGSSYNEQFF.